Listed below are T cell receptor beta chains from one sample, sequenced in a study of blood T cell repertoires in COVID-19. Some clones are missing from TCRdb's copy, which holds only in-frame ones; the method was immunoSEQ multiplex PCR. Seen here are about 150,000 clones, about 80% observed once, and the top ten hold about a tenth. The sample was peripheral blood. The receptors here all came from a man between 65 and 85 years old with active or convalescent COVID-19. Both conserved end residues are part of each CDR3. The D gene is left open where the match is weak. Part of the rows lack a size; the others show once, few, many or a class for expanded clones.

abundance	v_gene	j_gene	d_gene	CDR3aa	CDR3nt
-	TRBV4-1	TRBJ1-5	-	CASSQERGASQPQHF	TGCGCCAGCAGCCAAGAACGGGGGGCTAGTCAGCCCCAGCATTTT
once	TRBV5-4	TRBJ2-1	TRBD2	CASSSGTSGRAYNEQFF	TGTGCCAGCAGCTCCGGGACTAGCGGGAGGGCCTACAATGAGCAGTTCTTC
few	TRBV7-7	TRBJ2-1	TRBD2	CASSLRREGYNEQFF	TGTGCTAGCAGCTTACGGCGGGAGGGGTACAATGAGCAGTTCTTC
-	TRBV19	TRBJ2-1	-	CASSIAISSYNEQFF	TGTGCCAGTAGTATCGCGATTAGCTCCTACAATGAGCAGTTCTTC
-	TRBV29-1	TRBJ1-2	-	CSVVPPWGGDYGYTF	TGCAGCGTTGTACCCCCGTGGGGAGGTGACTATGGCTACACCTTC
-	TRBV11-2	TRBJ2-7	-	CASSSGGHEQYF	TGTGCCAGCAGCTCGGGGGGCCACGAGCAGTACTTC
-	TRBV4-3	TRBJ2-7	TRBD2	CASSQGLAGGPYEQYF	TGCGCCAGCAGCCAGGGACTAGCGGGAGGGCCTTACGAGCAGTACTTC
-	TRBV4-2	TRBJ1-2	TRBD1	CASSQGQGINYGYTF	TGTGCCAGCAGCCAAGGACAGGGGATAAATTATGGCTACACCTTC
-	TRBV7-2	TRBJ1-6	-	CASSEQPNSPLHF	TGTGCCAGCAGCGAACAGCCAAATTCACCCCTCCACTTT
-	TRBV11-3	TRBJ1-1	TRBD1	CASSSGTANTEAFF	TGTGCCAGCAGCTCCGGGACAGCGAACACTGAAGCTTTCTTT
-	TRBV9	TRBJ2-7	TRBD1	CASSAGQGVYEQYF	TGTGCCAGCAGCGCCGGACAGGGAGTCTACGAGCAGTACTTC
-	TRBV3-1/TRBV3-2	TRBJ2-2	TRBD1	CASSQDLDRGTGELFF	TGTGCCAGCAGCCAAGATCTGGACAGGGGAACCGGGGAGCTGTTTTTT
-	TRBV6-2/TRBV6-3	TRBJ2-7	-	CASSYSGTRPHEQYF	TGTGCCAGCAGTTACTCCGGGACACGGCCCCACGAGCAGTACTTC
once	TRBV15	TRBJ1-5	-	CATSRDWGDYSNQPQHF	TGTGCCACCAGCAGAGATTGGGGGGATTATAGCAATCAGCCCCAGCATTTT
-	TRBV30	TRBJ1-2	TRBD1	CAWRGDRWDYGYTF	TGTGCCTGGAGAGGGGACAGGTGGGACTATGGCTACACCTTC
-	TRBV7-9	TRBJ1-1	-	CASSLGAGDGNTEAFF	TGTGCCAGCAGCTTAGGCGCCGGGGATGGGAACACTGAAGCTTTCTTT
few	TRBV19	TRBJ1-5	-	CASSAWGVQPQHF	TGTGCCAGTAGCGCTTGGGGGGTTCAGCCCCAGCATTTT
-	TRBV6-5	TRBJ1-1	-	CASSRPRGTEAFF	TGTGCCAGCAGTCGACCACGGGGCACTGAAGCTTTCTTT
-	TRBV28	TRBJ1-5	TRBD1	CASSSSGGKQPQHF	TGTGCCAGCAGTTCATCAGGGGGCAAGCAGCCCCAGCATTTT
-	TRBV7-2	TRBJ2-1	-	CASTFRYNEQFF	TGTGCCAGCACCTTCCGGTACAATGAGCAGTTCTTC
-	TRBV28	TRBJ2-2	-	CASSLIGFPGELFF	TGTGCCAGCAGTTTAATCGGGTTCCCCGGGGAGCTGTTTTTT
-	TRBV28	TRBJ1-4	TRBD1	CASSPILDRRKLFF	TGTGCCAGCAGTCCAATCTTGGACAGGAGGAAACTGTTTTTT
-	TRBV15	TRBJ2-1	-	CATTPRTDTYNEQFF	TGTGCCACCACCCCCCGGACAGACACCTACAATGAGCAGTTCTTC
once	TRBV29-1	TRBJ2-2	TRBD2	CSVEAGGLGTGELFF	TGCAGCGTTGAGGCGGGGGGATTGGGTACCGGGGAGCTGTTTTTT
-	TRBV27	TRBJ1-4	-	CASRQNEKLFF	TGTGCCTCCCGACAGAATGAAAAACTGTTTTTT
-	TRBV11-3	TRBJ2-2	-	CASSLGALGPGELFF	TGTGCCAGCAGCTTAGGGGCCCTTGGTCCCGGGGAGCTGTTTTTT
-	TRBV19	TRBJ2-3	TRBD2	CASKGGSRQVDTQYF	TGTGCCAGTAAGGGCGGGAGCCGGCAGGTAGATACGCAGTATTTT
-	TRBV18	TRBJ1-1	TRBD1	CASSQDRVNTEAFF	TGTGCCAGCTCCCAGGACAGGGTGAACACTGAAGCTTTCTTT
-	TRBV6-4	TRBJ1-2	TRBD1	CASSDLTGGGYTF	TGTGCCAGCAGTGACCTGACAGGGGGTGGCTACACCTTC
-	TRBV7-2	TRBJ2-7	-	CASSSTGEGYEQYF	TGTGCCAGCAGCTCGACAGGGGAGGGCTACGAGCAGTACTTC
-	TRBV28	TRBJ2-2	TRBD2	CASSLAGAGTGELFF	TGTGCCAGCAGTTTAGCGGGAGCGGGCACCGGGGAGCTGTTTTTT
-	TRBV11-2	TRBJ2-1	TRBD2	CASSLGGTSGVGEQFF	TGTGCCAGCAGCTTAGGAGGGACTAGCGGGGTTGGTGAGCAGTTCTTC
-	TRBV10-3	TRBJ1-5	TRBD1	CATSDRDRPNQPQHF	TGTGCCACCAGCGACCGGGACAGACCCAATCAGCCCCAGCATTTT
-	TRBV6-5	TRBJ1-2	-	CASSYSAGNYGYTF	TGTGCCAGCAGTTACTCAGCAGGGAACTATGGCTACACCTTC
-	TRBV7-9	TRBJ2-7	-	CASSLQGHSYEQYF	TGTGCCAGCAGCCTGCAGGGACACTCCTACGAGCAGTACTTC
-	TRBV12-3/TRBV12-4	TRBJ1-1	TRBD1	CASRTGEREAFF	TGTGCCAGCAGGACAGGGGAGAGAGAAGCTTTCTTT
-	TRBV6-2/TRBV6-3	TRBJ2-5	TRBD1	CASSYTPGQGARETQYF	TGTGCCAGCAGTTACACCCCGGGACAGGGGGCGCGGGAGACCCAGTACTTC
-	TRBV29-1	TRBJ2-2	-	CSAARGSNTGELFF	TGCAGCGCAGCTAGGGGTTCTAACACCGGGGAGCTGTTTTTT
-	TRBV19	TRBJ2-3	-	CASSMVGPSEGGTDTQYF	TGTGCCAGTAGTATGGTCGGACCCTCGGAGGGCGGCACAGATACGCAGTATTTT
-	TRBV6-4	TRBJ1-6	TRBD1	CASSTGGGNSPLHF	TGTGCCAGCAGTACAGGGGGCGGTAATTCACCCCTCCACTTT
-	TRBV28	TRBJ2-1	-	CASSPRLDPPPRVSYNEQFF	TGTGCCAGCAGTCCTCGACTAGACCCTCCTCCCCGAGTTTCCTACAATGAGCAGTTCTTC
-	TRBV27	TRBJ2-5	TRBD2	CASGTSGGGETQYF	TGTGCCAGCGGGACTAGCGGAGGGGGGGAGACCCAGTACTTC
-	TRBV25-1	TRBJ2-5	TRBD2	CASSPPGGEGRETQYF	TGTGCCAGCAGTCCCCCGGGGGGGGAAGGGCGAGAGACCCAGTACTTC
-	TRBV29-1	TRBJ1-1	-	CSVEPTRRNTEAFF	TGCAGCGTTGAACCAACACGGAGGAACACTGAAGCTTTCTTT
-	TRBV7-2	TRBJ2-5	TRBD2	CASSQIPGLASQGTQYF	TGTGCCAGCAGCCAAATACCGGGACTAGCGTCGCAAGGGACCCAGTACTTC
-	TRBV19	TRBJ2-1	-	CASRSPGGNEQFF	TGTGCCAGTAGATCCCCCGGGGGTAATGAGCAGTTCTTC
-	TRBV15	TRBJ1-1	-	CATSRDRKMNTEAFF	TGTGCCACCAGCAGAGATCGTAAAATGAACACTGAAGCTTTCTTT
-	TRBV10-3	TRBJ1-1	TRBD1	CAISEFTGAPEAFF	TGTGCCATCAGTGAGTTCACAGGGGCCCCTGAAGCTTTCTTT
few	TRBV7-9	TRBJ1-2	-	CASSLEARYTF	TGTGCCAGCAGCTTAGAAGCCCGCTACACCTTC
-	TRBV9	TRBJ1-6	TRBD1	CASNKGGTGGPLHF	TGTGCCAGCAATAAAGGCGGGACAGGGGGACCCCTCCACTTT
-	TRBV7-2	TRBJ1-1	-	CASSLGSDRNTEAFF	TGTGCCAGCAGCTTAGGATCCGACAGGAACACTGAAGCTTTCTTT
-	TRBV30	TRBJ1-2	-	CAWTGSPSGYTF	TGTGCCTGGACAGGGTCCCCGAGTGGCTACACCTTC
-	TRBV24-1	TRBJ1-2	TRBD1	CATSDLDRDYGYTF	TGTGCCACCAGTGATCTCGACAGGGACTATGGCTACACCTTC
-	TRBV21-1	TRBJ2-7	-	CASSKGGGRDIYEQYF	TGTGCCAGCAGCAAAGGCGGCGGGCGGGATATATACGAGCAGTACTTC
-	TRBV5-1	TRBJ1-2	-	CASSLGQPGGTFTNRYGYTF	TGCGCCAGCAGCTTGGGGCAGCCGGGGGGAACCTTTACGAATAGATATGGCTACACCTTC
-	TRBV6-6	TRBJ1-5	TRBD1	CASSYSLGQGGQPQHF	TGTGCCAGCAGTTACTCGCTGGGACAGGGGGGTCAGCCCCAGCATTTT
-	TRBV7-2	TRBJ2-7	-	CASSRQREQYF	TGTGCCAGCAGTCGACAGCGCGAGCAGTACTTC
few	TRBV7-9	TRBJ2-1	TRBD1	CASSPGQGRYNEQFF	TGTGCCAGCAGCCCAGGACAGGGGAGGTACAATGAGCAGTTCTTC